This passage covers 13 T cell receptor beta chains from one sample sequenced in a study of blood T cell dynamics during melanoma immunotherapy. Time point described: pre-treatment baseline. The data were produced by immunoSEQ multiplex PCR, yet TCRdb's version contains in-frame clones alone and is incomplete. The sample consists of 14,000 or so clones, 80% to 90% of them appearing once. Sequencing was performed on blood, taken from a patient treated with checkpoint blockade. Every receptor here comes from a human donor with melanoma.

A note on this clone: Mismatch with germline at one junction end may stem from a read error. The genes are TRBV10-3 and TRBJ2-7; weak D call: TRBD1 (6 bases). The germline V gene has CDR1 ENHRY and CDR2 SYGVKD. The CDR3 extends over 13 amino acids. CDR3 in DNA: TGTGCCAGCAGTTACGCTATGAACAGGGATGAGTACTTC. Amino acids: CASSYAMNRDEYF.

V and J are TRBV5-1 and TRBJ1-1; D is undetermined. CDR3 length: 16 amino acids. Germline CDR1 SGHRS, CDR2 YFSETQ. V was pared by 0 bases and J by 0 bases, with 12 bases between. This chain's CDR3 is CASSLVGGRVNTEAFF. CDR3 DNA: TGCGCCAGCAGCTTGGTCGGAGGGAGGGTGAACACTGAAGCTTTCTTT.

This chain's CDR3 is CASSIERTGYGYTF. CDR3 DNA: TGTGCCAGTAGTATAGAAAGGACAGGGTATGGCTACACCTTC. V is TRBV19 and J is TRBJ1-2; 8 positions match TRBD1. The CDR3 is 14 amino acids. The trim removed 0 bases at V and 5 bases at J, leaving 2 bases unmatched. Germline V gene data show CDR1 as LNHDA and CDR2 as SQIVND (reference sequence).

The J gene is TRBJ2-2, the V gene TRBV6-5, with TRBD1 as a possible D gene (6 bases). From germline, CDR1 is MNHEY and CDR2 SVGAGI. This CDR3 comprises 14 residues. Between the trimmed V and J ends, which lost 6 bases and 6 bases, there was a span of 14 bases. The CDR3 sequence: CASSPLQGSGELFF. The DNA for the CDR3 is TGTGCCAGCAGCCCTCTACAGGGATCCGGGGAGCTGTTTTTT.

This chain connects TRBV11-2 to TRBJ2-2, with D possibly matching TRBD1 (6 bases). This CDR3 spans 16 amino acids. The germline V and J ends were trimmed by 2 bases and 0 bases, with 10 bases remaining between them. Germline V lookup: CDR1 SGHAT, CDR2 FQNNGV. CDR3 amino acids: CASSLRRGPNTGELFF. CDR3 nucleotide sequence: TGTGCCAGCAGCTTACGCAGGGGACCGAACACCGGGGAGCTGTTTTTT.

The chain recombines TRBV5-1 with TRBJ2-2, with 11 bases matching TRBD1. The junction had 6 bases not matched to a gene; V was cut back by 4 bases and J by 4 bases. Germline V gene data show CDR1 as SGHRS and CDR2 as YFSETQ. The CDR3 has 16 residues. The DNA for the CDR3 is TGCGCCAGCAGCGACCCCGGGACAGGGGGCACCGGGGAGCTGTTTTTT. The encoded protein is CASSDPGTGGTGELFF.

This chain uses TRBV19 with TRBJ1-5; D is undetermined. The CDR3 loop spans 16 amino acids. V was cut by 3 bases and J by 0 bases, with 12 bases left in between. Looked up from germline, CDR1 is LNHDA and CDR2 is SQIVND (reference sequence). CDR3 sequence reads: CASSMSVGYSNQPQHF. The CDR3 nucleotides are TGTGCCAGTAGTATGTCAGTGGGATATAGCAATCAGCCCCAGCATTTT.

This clone was observed once. The genes are TRBV6-1 and TRBJ1-1, with TRBD1 as a possible D gene (5 bases). Germline assignment: CDR1 MNHNS and CDR2 SASEGT. Trimming stripped 2 bases from V and 1 base from J, with 11 bases between. The CDR3 loop spans 15 amino acids. DNA of the CDR3: TGTGCCAGCAGTGAAATGGGACTGACGAACACTGAAGCTTTCTTT. Its protein product is CASSEMGLTNTEAFF.

V and J are TRBV11-2 and TRBJ1-1; D remains unclear. Trimming shortened V by 5 bases and J by 4 bases, and 11 bases separated the two germline ends. This CDR3 region has 13 residues. The V gene's germline CDR1 is SGHAT and CDR2 FQNNGV. The CDR3 loop is CASSPKWATEAFF. The CDR3 DNA reads TGTGCCAGCAGCCCGAAATGGGCCACTGAAGCTTTCTTT.

The chain couples TRBV6-1 to TRBJ2-5, with 11 bases matching TRBD1. The CDR3 extends over 15 amino acids. Germline CDR1 is MNHNS and CDR2 is SASEGT. Trimming cost V 6 bases and J 3 bases; bases outside gene matches: 6. CDR3 amino acids: CASSRDRGYEETQYF. CDR3 nucleotides: TGTGCCAGCAGCCGGGACAGGGGGTATGAAGAGACCCAGTACTTC.

This clone was detected once. V and J are TRBV7-2 and TRBJ2-3; 14 nucleotides align to TRBD2. This CDR3 spans 16 amino acids. V was clipped by 5 bases and J by 8 bases; unmatched bases: 9. Germline loops: CDR1 SGHTA, CDR2 FQGNSA. DNA for the CDR3: TGTGCCAGCAGCGCGGGACTAGCGGGGGCCCACGTTACGCAGTATTTT. It translates to CASSAGLAGAHVTQYF. Supplemented by reference TRBV7-2 and TRBJ2-3, the full variable domain reads GAGVSQSPSNKVTEKGKDVELRCDPISGHTALYWYRQSLGQGLEFLIYFQGNSAPDKSGLPSDRFSAERTGGSVSTLTIQRTQQEDSAVYLCASSAGLAGAHVTQYFGPGTRLTVL.

The gene calls are TRBV2 and TRBJ2-5, with D perhaps matching TRBD1 (6 bases). Trimming removed 6 bases from V and 11 bases from J, with 22 bases in between. CDR1 SNHLY and CDR2 FYNNEI come from the germline V gene. CDR3 length: 14 residues. CDR3 in amino acids: CASSNRDTATGQYF. The CDR3, as DNA: TGTGCCAGCAGCAACCGGGACACGGCGACCGGGCAGTACTTC.

Only a few counts were recorded for this clone. The V gene is TRBV6-6, the J gene TRBJ1-1; 8 bases are shared with TRBD1. The length of the CDR3 is 14 residues. J lost 4 bases, V lost 4 bases, and 5 bases had no gene match. Germline V gene data show CDR1 as MNHNY and CDR2 as SVGAGI (reference sequence). CDR3 protein: CASSLGQGGTEAFF. The CDR3 DNA sequence: TGTGCCAGCAGTTTAGGACAGGGTGGCACTGAAGCTTTCTTT.